This passage covers 9 T cell receptor beta chains from one sample sequenced in a study of T cell responses to AZD1222 COVID-19 vaccine. TCRdb keeps only in-frame clones here, not all; method: immunoSEQ multiplex PCR. Of 25,000 or so clones listed, around 92% are singletons. The sequencing here drew on peripheral blood, taken 28 days after the second AZD1222 dose. These receptors originate from an adult who received the AZD1222 COVID-19 vaccine.

The V and J genes are TRBV7-3 and TRBJ1-1; tentative D call: TRBD1 (5 bases). The ends were cut back, 0 bases at V and 4 bases at J, with 9 bases in the middle. This CDR3 is 14 amino acids long. Germline V gene lookup returns CDR1 SGHTA and CDR2 FQGTGA. The CDR3 loop is CASSLTQGSTEAFF. CDR3 DNA sequence: TGTGCCAGCAGCTTAACTCAGGGTAGCACTGAAGCTTTCTTT. The full variable domain, completed using reference TRBV7-3 and TRBJ1-1, is GAGVSQTPSNKVTEKGKYVELRCDPISGHTALYWYRQSLGQGPEFLIYFQGTGAADDSGLPNDRFFAVRPEGSVSTLKIQRTERGDSAVYLCASSLTQGSTEAFFGQGTRLTVV.

The rearrangement uses TRBV18 and TRBJ2-3; D is ambiguous. The length of the CDR3 is 13 residues. Germline-derived CDR1 and CDR2 are KGHSH and LQKENI. The germline V and J ends were trimmed by 2 bases and 5 bases, with 8 bases remaining between them. The CDR3 region is CASSPGLEDTQYF. Written as DNA, the CDR3 is TGTGCCAGCTCACCAGGGTTGGAAGATACGCAGTATTTT. The full variable domain, with the rest looked up from reference TRBV18 and TRBJ2-3, is NAGVMQNPRHLVRRRGQEARLRCSPMKGHSHVYWYRQLPEEGLKFMVYLQKENIIDESGMPKERFSAEFPKEGPSILRIQQVVRGDSAAYFCASSPGLEDTQYFGPGTRLTVL.

V is TRBV11-3 and J is TRBJ1-1, with D hard to call. This CDR3 has 13 amino acids. V was trimmed by 2 bases and J by 1 base, leaving 5 bases between them. CDR1 and CDR2 from the germline V gene are SGHNT and YENEEA. The CDR3 DNA reads TGTGCCAGCAGCTTAAAAGGGAACACTGAAGCTTTCTTT. Its protein product is CASSLKGNTEAFF.

The chain couples TRBV7-2 to TRBJ2-2; no reliable D call. Germline loops: CDR1 SGHTA, CDR2 FQGNSA. Between the trimmed V and J ends, which lost 3 bases and 5 bases, there was a span of 10 bases. The CDR3 covers 14 residues. CDR3 sequence reads: CASSFSGRTGELFF. CDR3 coding DNA: TGTGCCAGCAGCTTCTCTGGACGGACCGGGGAGCTGTTTTTT.

The V and J genes are TRBV3-1 (or the pseudogene TRBV3-2) and TRBJ1-2; D possibly corresponds to TRBD1 (6 bases). The CDR3 has 15 residues. Germline values: CDR1 LGHDT, CDR2 YNNKEL (reference sequence). The germline V and J ends were trimmed by 8 bases and 0 bases, with 16 bases remaining between them. The CDR3 DNA follows: TGTGCCAGCGGGGAGGGGGGGACACCTAACTATGGCTACACCTTC. Its protein is CASGEGGTPNYGYTF.

Comment on this clone: This sample also contains other DNA sequences that code for the same CDR3. For the CDR3, the DNA is TGTGCCAGCAGCCAAGGGCTAGCAGCGAACACCGGGGAGCTGTTTTTT. It encodes CASSQGLAANTGELFF. The chain combines TRBV4-2 with TRBJ2-2; D might be TRBD2 (5 bases). Germline V gene sequence: CDR1 LGHNA, CDR2 YNFKEQ. V gave up 1 base and J gave up 0 bases, with 9 bases separating them. This CDR3 contains 16 residues.

The CDR3 bases are TGTGCCAGCAGCAAAGGGACTAGCGGGATTATAAATGAGCAGTTCTTC. Its protein is CASSKGTSGIINEQFF. The chain carries TRBV21-1 and TRBJ2-1; the D call TRBD2 from the table was never checked on the DNA. TRBV21-1 is a recognized pseudogene. CDR3 length equals 16 residues.

V and J are TRBV10-3 and TRBJ1-5; no reliable D call. Germline CDR1 and CDR2: ENHRY and SYGVKD. V lost 5 bases and J lost 3, with 5 bases in between. The CDR3 runs 12 residues. CDR3 sequence: CAISTDNQPQHF. CDR3 nucleotides: TGTGCCATCAGTACAGACAATCAGCCCCAGCATTTT.

The V and J genes are TRBV21-1 and TRBJ2-2; the table's D call, TRBD1, was not checked against the DNA. TRBV21-1 is a pseudogene locus. The CDR3 runs to 17 residues. The CDR3 sequence: CASSRSRTPEHSGELFF. DNA for the CDR3: TGTGCCAGCAGTAGAAGTCGGACACCTGAACACAGCGGGGAGCTGTTTTTT.